These 16 T cell receptor beta chains were all obtained from the same sample, sequenced in a study of T cell responses to AZD1222 COVID-19 vaccine. TCRdb's copy holds only in-frame clones and misses some; the assay was immunoSEQ multiplex PCR. The sample yields roughly 150,000 clones, about nine tenths seen once. The source material was peripheral blood, sampled 28 days after the second AZD1222 dose. The receptors were gathered from an adult who received the AZD1222 COVID-19 vaccine.

The chain has TRBV4-2 and TRBJ2-5; 9 nucleotides align to TRBD2. J gave up 4 bases and V 0 bases, and 9 bases lay outside the gene matches. The CDR3 is 17 residues long. The germline V gene has CDR1 LGHNA and CDR2 YNFKEQ. The CDR3: CASSQDLGGGASETQYF. The CDR3 coding sequence is TGTGCCAGCAGCCAAGATCTTGGCGGGGGGGCCTCAGAGACCCAGTACTTC.

The chain carries TRBV10-3 and TRBJ1-1; the D is unclear. The V gene's germline CDR1 is ENHRY and CDR2 SYGVKD. V lost 1 base, J lost 2 bases, and 14 bases lay in between. The CDR3 has 16 residues. CDR3 loop: CAISEFAERANTEAFF. As DNA, the CDR3 is TGTGCCATCAGTGAGTTCGCCGAGAGGGCCAACACTGAAGCTTTCTTT.

The chain uses TRBV10-3 and TRBJ1-3; no reliable D call. The CDR3 covers 14 residues. Germline lookup yields CDR1 ENHRY and CDR2 SYGVKD. V was pared by 2 bases and J by 0 bases, with 5 bases between. The CDR3 region is CAISEVLSGNTIYF. The CDR3 region has the DNA TGTGCCATCAGTGAGGTGCTCTCTGGAAACACCATATATTTT.

V gene TRBV4-2 combines with J gene TRBJ1-1; TRBD1 matches at 8 bases. The V and J ends lost 0 bases and 5 bases, in that order; junction bases with no gene match: 8. CDR1 LGHNA and CDR2 YNFKEQ come from the germline V gene. There are 16 residues in the CDR3. The CDR3 sequence: CASSQEPHRGRTEAFF. In DNA, the CDR3 is TGTGCCAGCAGCCAAGAACCCCACAGGGGGAGGACTGAAGCTTTCTTT.

This chain links TRBV5-1 with TRBJ1-2, with D possibly TRBD1 on 5 matching bases. Between the trimmed V and J ends, which lost 2 bases and 6 bases, there was a span of 17 bases. Germline V gene data show CDR1 as SGHRS and CDR2 as YFSETQ. The CDR3 contains 15 residues. The DNA of the CDR3 is TGCGCCAGCAGCTTTTTCCCAGAGGACAAGAATGGCTACACCTTC. This gives the protein CASSFFPEDKNGYTF. The entire variable domain, with the rest obtained from reference TRBV5-1 and TRBJ1-2, is as follows: KAGVTQTPRYLIKTRGQQVTLSCSPISGHRSVSWYQQTPGQGLQFLFEYFSETQRNKGNFPGRFSGRQFSNSRSEMNVSTLELGDSALYLCASSFFPEDKNGYTFGSGTRLTVV.

This clone was observed a single time. This rearrangement joins TRBV10-3 to TRBJ2-2, with TRBD2 matching over 11 bases. Trimming at V came to 7 bases and at J to 3 bases, leaving 13 bases not matched to a gene. The CDR3 covers 18 residues. Germline loops: CDR1 ENHRY, CDR2 SYGVKD. The CDR3 sequence: CAITVGNPGLADTGELFF. The DNA for the CDR3 is TGTGCCATCACTGTGGGTAATCCGGGACTAGCGGACACCGGGGAGCTGTTTTTT.

CDR3 region: CASGTSGVWYNEQFF. CDR3 in DNA: TGTGCTAGTGGTACCAGCGGGGTCTGGTACAATGAGCAGTTCTTC. The chain carries TRBV12-5 and TRBJ2-1; 7 bases match TRBD2. CDR3 length equals 15 residues. The trim removed 5 bases at V and 4 bases at J, leaving 8 bases unmatched. CDR1 LGHNT and CDR2 FRNRAP come from the germline V gene.

The chain uses TRBV6-5 and TRBJ1-2, with a weak D call TRBD1 (5 bases). The CDR3 consists of 13 residues. V lost 6 bases to trimming and J lost 1 base, with 9 bases between them. CDR1 and CDR2 (germline): MNHEY, SVGAGI. The CDR3 here is CASSLTVNYGYTF. In DNA, the CDR3 is TGTGCCAGCAGCCTGACAGTTAACTATGGCTACACCTTC.

This chain connects TRBV9 to TRBJ2-3; 8 nucleotides line up with TRBD2. The CDR3 length is 17 residues. The V and J ends lost 0 bases and 4 bases, in that order; junction bases with no gene match: 10. Germline assignment: CDR1 SGDLS and CDR2 YYNGEE. CDR3 amino acids: CASSVAVAGPPPDTQYF. DNA of the CDR3: TGTGCCAGCAGCGTAGCCGTAGCGGGGCCCCCCCCAGATACGCAGTATTTT.

This rearrangement joins TRBV6-5 to TRBJ1-1, with a weak D call TRBD1 (6 bases). The CDR3 is made up of 13 amino acids. CDR1 MNHEY and CDR2 SVGAGI come from the germline V gene. V was shortened by 2 bases and J by 8 bases, with 12 bases between the two germline ends. CDR3 DNA sequence: TGTGCCAGCAGTTACACAGGGCTCTCGGAAGCTTTCTTT. Translating it yields CASSYTGLSEAFF.

The rearrangement joins TRBV12-3 or TRBV12-4 to TRBJ2-1, with TRBD1 matching over 7 bases. The junction had 3 bases not matched to a gene; V was cut back by 4 bases and J by 6 bases. The CDR3 length is 13 residues. The CDR3 reads CASSSAGGNEQFF. CDR3 DNA sequence: TGTGCCAGCAGTTCTGCAGGGGGCAATGAGCAGTTCTTC.

J is TRBJ1-5 and V is TRBV27, with unresolved D. Per germline, CDR1 MNHEY and CDR2 SMNVEV (reference sequence). The CDR3 spans 16 residues. The V gene lost 5 bases and the J gene lost 1 base, with 15 bases spanning the gap. The CDR3 is CASSRLRLDSNQPQHF. CDR3 nucleotides: TGTGCCAGCAGTCGACTTAGGTTGGACAGCAATCAGCCCCAGCATTTT.

This clone has more than one count but fewer than ten. CDR3: CASSLRTSGRASGELFF. The CDR3 bases are TGTGCCAGCAGCCTTAGGACTAGCGGGAGGGCCTCCGGGGAGCTGTTTTTT. The genes are TRBV21-1 and TRBJ2-2; no DNA check was done on the table's D call, TRBD2. TRBV21-1 is given as a pseudogene. The CDR3 consists of 17 residues.

The V gene is TRBV9, the J gene TRBJ1-1, with no clear D. Looked up from germline, CDR1 is SGDLS and CDR2 is YYNGEE. V was pared by 0 bases and J by 3 bases, with 9 bases between. This CDR3 is 14 amino acids long. CDR3 sequence: CASSVALRDTEAFF. CDR3 coding DNA: TGTGCCAGCAGCGTAGCTCTGAGGGACACTGAAGCTTTCTTT.

The genes are TRBV3-1 (or the pseudogene TRBV3-2) and TRBJ1-5; 12 positions agree with TRBD1. CDR3 length equals 22 residues. The germline V gene encodes CDR1 LGHDT and CDR2 YNNKEL (reference sequence). Trimming took 0 bases from V and 0 from J; bases not matched to a gene: 15. This CDR3 reads CASSQDAYRDRGRSSSNQPQHF. The CDR3 DNA is TGTGCCAGCAGCCAAGACGCTTACCGGGACAGGGGGCGGTCTAGTAGCAATCAGCCCCAGCATTTT.

This chain joins TRBV11-3 and TRBJ2-1; no reliable D call. This CDR3 spans 12 amino acids. V shed 5 bases and J shed 7 bases, with 9 bases lying between them. Looked up from germline, CDR1 is SGHNT and CDR2 is YENEEA. The CDR3 DNA is TGTGCCAGCAGCCGCCGGGTTAATGAGCAGTTCTTC. Protein: CASSRRVNEQFF.